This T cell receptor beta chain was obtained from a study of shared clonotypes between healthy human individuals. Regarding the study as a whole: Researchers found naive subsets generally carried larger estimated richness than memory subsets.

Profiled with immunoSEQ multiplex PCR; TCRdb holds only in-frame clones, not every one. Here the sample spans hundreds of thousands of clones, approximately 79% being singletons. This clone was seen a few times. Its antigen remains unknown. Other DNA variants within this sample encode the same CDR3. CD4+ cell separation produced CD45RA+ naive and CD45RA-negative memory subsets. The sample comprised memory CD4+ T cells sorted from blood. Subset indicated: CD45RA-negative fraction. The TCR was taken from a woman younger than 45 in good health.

The CDR3 reads CASSPASTDTQYF. CDR3 in DNA: TGTGCCAGCTCACCAGCTAGCACAGATACGCAGTATTTT. The rearrangement uses TRBV18 and TRBJ2-3; D is undetermined. The CDR3 has 13 amino acids. The germline V gene encodes CDR1 KGHSH and CDR2 LQKENI. V was pared by 2 bases and J by 0 bases, with 3 bases between.